The clone carrying this T cell receptor beta chain was seen a single time. What it binds is unknown. Assay: immunoSEQ multiplex PCR; the TCRdb copy retains only in-frame clones and omits some. The table records tens of thousands of clones, 75% to 95% of them present only once. This sample is drawn from a study of OX40 agonist ivuxolimab in advanced cancers. Study-wide findings and caveats: Low normalized clonal expansion also occurred in some nonresponding patients.

CDR1 and CDR2 from the germline V gene are PRHDT and FYEKMQ (reference sequence). CDR3 length: 19 amino acids. V lost 4 bases, J lost 7 bases, and 30 bases lay in between. The receptor's source is an adult with an advanced solid tumor such as melanoma, head and neck, liver or kidney cancer. The rearrangement links TRBV13 to TRBJ2-3; possibly TRBD2 for D (6 bases). The sample was CD4+ or CD8+ T cells sorted from blood, taken in a trial of the OX40 agonist ivuxolimab. CDR3 DNA sequence: TGTGCCAGCAGCTCCCCTCTAGCGTCCGGCGCCCCTGCCCTGAATACGCAGTATTTT. Protein: CASSSPLASGAPALNTQYF.